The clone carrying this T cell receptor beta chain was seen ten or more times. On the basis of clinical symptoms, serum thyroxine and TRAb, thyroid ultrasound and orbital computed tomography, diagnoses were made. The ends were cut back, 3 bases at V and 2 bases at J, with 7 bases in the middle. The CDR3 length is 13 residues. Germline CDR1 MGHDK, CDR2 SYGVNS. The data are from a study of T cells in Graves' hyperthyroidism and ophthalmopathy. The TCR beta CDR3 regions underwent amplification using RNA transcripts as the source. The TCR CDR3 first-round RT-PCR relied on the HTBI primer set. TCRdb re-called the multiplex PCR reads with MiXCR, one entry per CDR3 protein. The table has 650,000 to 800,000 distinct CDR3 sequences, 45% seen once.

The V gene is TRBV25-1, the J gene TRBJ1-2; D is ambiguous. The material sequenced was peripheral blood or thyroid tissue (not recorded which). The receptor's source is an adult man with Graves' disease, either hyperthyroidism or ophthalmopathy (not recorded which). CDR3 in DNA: TGTGCCAGCAGTGACGTCTGGAACTATGGCTACACCTTC. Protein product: CASSDVWNYGYTF.